The 29 T cell receptor beta chains below come from one sample, sequenced in a study of T-cell reconstitution after alpha-beta-depleted transplantation in children. Construction of the TCRbeta library involved unique molecular identifiers. TCRdb independently ran MiXCR on the PCR reads; one entry per CDR3 protein. The data hold about 610,000 distinct CDR3 sequences, with roughly 10% observed a single time. The sequenced sample was PBMCs from the stem cell graft donor, obtained from the stem cell graft. The receptors come from a human donor who donated a stem cell graft to a child with acute myeloid leukemia.

This clonotype was detected a few times. The V gene is TRBV20-1, the J gene TRBJ2-6; TRBD2 agrees at 11 bases. V lost 5 bases, J lost 0 bases, and 6 bases stayed unmatched. The CDR3 is made up of 17 amino acids. In germline, CDR1 is DFQATT, CDR2 SNEGSKA (reference sequence). The CDR3 reads CSADGTSGPSGANVLTF. In nucleotides, the CDR3 is TGCAGTGCTGATGGGACTAGCGGTCCCTCTGGGGCCAACGTCCTGACTTTC.

This clonotype showed up many times. The chain joins TRBV29-1 to TRBJ2-7, with D hard to call. CDR1 is SQVTM and CDR2 is ANQGSEA in the germline V gene. Deletions cut 6 bases from V and 3 bases from J, with 18 bases between. This CDR3 spans 14 amino acids. CDR3 in DNA: TGCAGCGTGGGAACTGGGGTAGGAGACTACGAGCAGTACTTC. Protein sequence: CSVGTGVGDYEQYF.

This clonotype was counted many times. This sequence joins TRBV12-3 or TRBV12-4 and TRBJ2-5; no clear D gene. V lost 3 bases, J lost 2 bases, and 10 bases lay in between. The CDR3 is made up of 14 amino acids. The CDR3, as DNA: TGTGCCAGCAGTTTCACGCTGACTCAAGAGACCCAGTACTTC. It is translated as CASSFTLTQETQYF.

Only a few counts were recorded for this clonotype. The CDR3: CSTGQGLDYGYTF. The CDR3 nucleotides read TGCAGCACCGGACAGGGACTAGACTATGGCTACACCTTC. The chain is built from TRBV29-1 and TRBJ1-2, with TRBD1 identical over 8 bases. Germline CDR1 SQVTM, CDR2 ANQGSEA. The CDR3 spans 13 residues. Germline trimming cut 8 bases from V and 3 bases from J; bases unmatched to any gene: 8.

The sample holds a few counts of this clonotype. V gene TRBV11-2 combines with J gene TRBJ2-1; 14 bases map to TRBD2. V was clipped by 1 base and J by 8 bases; unmatched bases: 10. The CDR3 spans 18 residues. Germline loops: CDR1 SGHAT, CDR2 FQNNGV. The CDR3 protein is CASSLVPLTSGRAHEQFF. As DNA, the CDR3 is TGTGCCAGCAGCTTAGTCCCACTGACTAGCGGGAGGGCCCATGAGCAGTTCTTC.

The chain is built from TRBV12-3 or TRBV12-4 and TRBJ2-1; D might be TRBD2 (6 bases). V lost 6 bases, J lost 1 base, and 13 bases lay in between. This CDR3 has 15 residues. The CDR3 DNA is TGTGCCAGCAGCCCCCTAGCGAAGTCCTACAATGAGCAGTTCTTC. Translated: CASSPLAKSYNEQFF.

This clonotype was detected many times. This chain joins TRBV7-2 and TRBJ2-2, with 9 bases that match TRBD1. The CDR3 length is 16 residues. V was pared by 6 bases and J by 7 bases, with 12 bases of the junction left unmatched. CDR1 SGHTA and CDR2 FQGNSA come from the germline V gene. The CDR3 coding sequence is TGTGCCAGCAGAAACCGGGACAGGGCTATGGGCGGGGAGCTGTTTTTT. Protein product: CASRNRDRAMGGELFF.

This rearrangement joins TRBV5-1 to TRBJ2-7; the D gene is possibly TRBD2 (5 bases). Germline assignment: CDR1 SGHRS and CDR2 YFSETQ. CDR3 length equals 15 residues. Deletions cut 4 bases from V and 6 bases from J, with 20 bases between. CDR3 residues: CASSPRAGPFGEQYF. The CDR3, as DNA: TGCGCCAGCAGCCCTAGGGCGGGTCCGTTCGGCGAGCAGTACTTC.

The V gene is TRBV19, the J gene TRBJ2-2, with 8 bases fitting TRBD2. Germline V gives CDR1 LNHDA, CDR2 SQIVND (reference sequence). Germline trimming cut 2 bases from V and 1 base from J; bases unmatched to any gene: 0. This CDR3 spans 15 amino acids. The CDR3 region is CASSISGGNTGELFF. The DNA of the CDR3 is TGTGCCAGTAGTATAAGCGGGGGGAACACCGGGGAGCTGTTTTTT.

This chain connects TRBV12-3 or TRBV12-4 to TRBJ2-3; D is unresolved. V was pared by 5 bases and J by 0 bases, with 15 bases between. CDR3 length equals 16 residues. This CDR3 is CASSQRSTSSTDTQYF. Here the CDR3 DNA reads TGTGCCAGCAGTCAACGCTCGACGAGTAGCACAGATACGCAGTATTTT.

In its sample, this clonotype was seen many times. This chain joins TRBV10-3 and TRBJ2-1, with a weak D call TRBD1 (5 bases). Germline-derived CDR1 and CDR2 are ENHRY and SYGVKD. V lost 8 bases and J 10 bases, leaving 18 bases between the germline ends. CDR3 length: 13 amino acids. The CDR3 spells CAISEDPKGEQFF. The CDR3 DNA follows: TGTGCCATCTCCGAAGACCCGAAGGGGGAGCAGTTCTTC.

At least ten counts were recorded for this clonotype. The V call is TRBV6-1, the J call TRBJ1-5; 8 bases match TRBD1. V shed 7 bases and J 0 bases; nucleotides not matched to a gene: 11. The CDR3 runs to 17 residues. CDR1 is MNHNS and CDR2 is SASEGT in the germline V gene. The CDR3 sequence: CASNALGQGGSNQPQHF. CDR3 coding DNA: TGTGCCAGCAATGCGTTAGGACAGGGAGGTAGCAATCAGCCCCAGCATTTT.

This clonotype was counted many times. The chain carries TRBV12-3 or TRBV12-4 and TRBJ1-1; a weak D match, TRBD1 (6 bases). Trimming removed 3 bases at V and 2 bases at J, with 13 bases between. The CDR3 is 15 amino acids. Written as DNA, the CDR3 is TGTGCCAGCAGTTTTCGGTCGGGGGCAAACACTGAAGCTTTCTTT. This sequence encodes CASSFRSGANTEAFF.

This clonotype was observed at least ten times. The chain employs TRBV20-1 and TRBJ2-1; TRBD1 or TRBD2 may be the D gene (5 bases each). The germline CDR1 and CDR2 sequences are DFQATT and SNEGSKA (reference sequence). V lost 0 bases and J lost 8, with 20 bases in between. This CDR3 contains 16 residues. CDR3 residues: CSARDYGATRGDEQFF. The CDR3 bases are TGCAGTGCTAGAGATTACGGGGCCACCCGGGGCGATGAGCAGTTCTTC.

This clonotype was seen at least ten times. The chain couples TRBV30 to TRBJ2-5, with 8 positions matching TRBD1. Germline-derived CDR1 and CDR2 are GTSNPN and SVGIG (reference sequence). CDR3 length: 15 amino acids. The junction had 8 bases not matched to a gene; V was cut back by 0 bases and J by 5 bases. This chain's CDR3 is CAWSVRTGKGETQYF. The CDR3, as DNA: TGTGCCTGGAGTGTCCGGACAGGGAAGGGTGAGACCCAGTACTTC. Supplemented by reference TRBV30 and TRBJ2-5, the full variable domain reads SQTIHQWPATLVQPVGSPLSLECTVEGTSNPNLYWYRQAAGRGLQLLFYSVGIGQISSEVPQNLSASRPQDRQFILSSKKLLLSDSGFYLCAWSVRTGKGETQYFGPGTRLLVL.

This clonotype was counted between two and nine times. The genes are TRBV7-2 and TRBJ1-5; D possibly corresponds to TRBD1 (6 bases). In germline, CDR1 is SGHTA, CDR2 FQGNSA. The CDR3 runs 15 residues. V was clipped by 5 bases and J by 0 bases, with 11 bases between them. The CDR3, as DNA: TGTGCCAGCAGCGCCGACAGGTTTAGCAATCAGCCCCAGCATTTT. Its protein product is CASSADRFSNQPQHF.

This clonotype was counted between two and nine times. The rearrangement joins TRBV6-5 to TRBJ2-3; 7 positions agree with TRBD2. V was pared by 2 bases and J by 0 bases, with 8 bases of the junction left unmatched. Germline V gene lookup returns CDR1 MNHEY and CDR2 SVGAGI. CDR3 length: 17 residues. CDR3 nucleotides: TGTGCCAGCAGTTACAGCCCAGGCGGGAGCAGCACAGATACGCAGTATTTT. It specifies CASSYSPGGSSTDTQYF.

Many counts were recorded for this clonotype. The chain links TRBV6-5 to TRBJ2-7; the match to TRBD1 covers 8 bases. Germline V CDR1 and CDR2: MNHEY, SVGAGI. The CDR3 runs 16 residues. J was trimmed by 3 bases and V by 0 bases; bases with no gene match: 7. The CDR3: CASSYSGTGKDYEQYF. The CDR3 bases are TGTGCCAGCAGTTACTCCGGGACAGGAAAAGACTACGAGCAGTACTTC.

This clonotype was seen more than once but under ten times. This chain connects TRBV30 to TRBJ1-5; 7 bases agree with TRBD1. CDR3 length: 16 amino acids. The J segment lost 8 bases and the V segment lost 1 base, leaving 14 bases of the junction unmatched. Per the germline V gene, CDR1 is GTSNPN and CDR2 is SVGIG (reference sequence). The CDR3 region is CAWSEEGAGPWEPQHF. The CDR3 coding sequence is TGTGCCTGGAGTGAGGAGGGGGCCGGGCCTTGGGAGCCCCAGCATTTT.

This clonotype was detected only a few times. The J gene is TRBJ2-1, the V gene TRBV7-9; D unclear. The CDR3 covers 12 residues. The V end was cut by 2 bases, the J end by 9 bases, with 8 bases between. Per germline, CDR1 SEHNR and CDR2 FQNEAQ (reference sequence). The CDR3 reads CASSLSGFEQFF. CDR3 in DNA: TGTGCCAGCAGCTTATCGGGTTTTGAGCAGTTCTTC.

This clonotype appeared many times. The CDR3 spells CASSPQGVRLELFF. In DNA, the CDR3 is TGTGCCAGCAGTCCCCAGGGCGTTAGGCTTGAGCTGTTTTTT. The chain combines TRBV28 with TRBJ2-2; D possibly corresponds to TRBD1 (5 bases). The CDR3 loop spans 14 amino acids. The V end was cut by 5 bases, the J end by 11 bases, with 18 bases between. CDR1 is MDHEN, CDR2 SYDVKM, per germline.

The table lists this clonotype with a few counts. The chain joins TRBV5-1 to TRBJ2-2; 7 nucleotides line up with TRBD1. The V segment lost 4 bases and the J segment 7 bases; nucleotides outside the gene matches: 7. CDR1 is SGHRS, CDR2 YFSETQ, per germline. This CDR3 is built from 14 residues. In DNA, the CDR3 is TGCGCCAGCAGCCCGAGACAGGGAGACGGGGAGCTGTTTTTT. Encoded protein: CASSPRQGDGELFF.

The V gene is TRBV5-1, the J gene TRBJ1-2, with 9 bases identical to TRBD1. The CDR3 extends over 14 amino acids. The germline V gene has CDR1 SGHRS and CDR2 YFSETQ. J gave up 5 bases and V 4 bases, and 6 bases lay outside the gene matches. The chain's CDR3 is CASSPSGTGYGYTF. The CDR3 DNA sequence: TGCGCCAGCAGCCCCTCCGGGACAGGGTATGGCTACACCTTC.

The table lists this clonotype with many counts. The chain employs TRBV12-3 or TRBV12-4 and TRBJ2-1; no reliable D call. The ends were cut back, 6 bases at V and 5 bases at J, with 2 bases in the middle. This CDR3 is built from 10 residues. The CDR3 loop reads CASSHNEQFF. Here the CDR3 DNA reads TGTGCCAGCAGCCACAATGAGCAGTTCTTC.

The chain carries TRBV20-1 and TRBJ1-2; D is unclear. The germline V gene encodes CDR1 DFQATT and CDR2 SNEGSKA (reference sequence). The ends were cut back, 6 bases at V and 4 bases at J, with 12 bases in the middle. This CDR3 comprises 12 residues. Here the CDR3 reads CSATGPGYGYTF. In nucleotides, the CDR3 is TGCAGTGCCACTGGGCCCGGCTATGGCTACACCTTC.

In this sample, this clonotype turned up many times. This chain joins TRBV9 and TRBJ1-1, with D possibly being TRBD1 (5 bases). CDR3 size: 12 residues. Germline V gives CDR1 SGDLS, CDR2 YYNGEE. With 3 bases removed from V and 8 bases from J, the gap between germline ends came to 11 bases. CDR3 sequence: CASSEGPLEAFF. CDR3 in DNA: TGTGCCAGCAGCGAGGGACCGTTAGAAGCTTTCTTT.

This clonotype showed up many times. The chain joins TRBV6-1 to TRBJ2-3, with 10 positions matching TRBD1. The length of the CDR3 is 14 residues. Germline CDR1 and CDR2: MNHNS and SASEGT. J lost 6 bases, V lost 10 bases, and 10 bases had no gene match. The CDR3 DNA follows: TGTGCCATCGCCGGGACAGGGGAAGCTGATACGCAGTATTTT. Amino acid sequence: CAIAGTGEADTQYF.

This clonotype was recorded at least ten times. The chain has TRBV7-2 and TRBJ2-3; TRBD1 or TRBD2 may be the D gene (6 bases each). The CDR3 has 16 residues. V lost 2 bases to trimming and J lost 2 bases, with 14 bases between them. CDR1 is SGHTA and CDR2 is FQGNSA in the germline V gene. CDR3 loop: CASSLSRGGLTDTQYF. In DNA, the CDR3 is TGTGCCAGCAGCTTAAGCAGGGGAGGCCTCACAGATACGCAGTATTTT.

This clonotype was detected many times. The V and J genes are TRBV4-3 and TRBJ2-1; 10 bases agree with TRBD2. This CDR3 has 16 amino acids. Germline CDR1 reads LGHNA; CDR2 reads YSLEER. Trimming cost V 0 bases and J 8 bases; bases outside gene matches: 7. CDR3 nucleotide sequence: TGCGCCAGCAGCCAAGATGCTAGCGGGAGCATCGATGAGCAGTTCTTC. It specifies CASSQDASGSIDEQFF.